This T cell receptor beta chain was identified during a study of OX40 agonist ivuxolimab in advanced cancers. Notes on the study in general: In general, CD8+ T cells held more expanded clones than CD4+ did, on average.

Libraries were prepared by immunoSEQ multiplex PCR; TCRdb keeps only in-frame clonotypes and omits some of them. The data show 74,000 or so clones, roughly 91% seen once. In its sample, this clone was seen once. Antigen: not known. With 6 bases clipped from V and 5 bases from J, the junction kept 11 bases outside the gene matches. CDR1 is MNHEY and CDR2 is SMNVEV in the germline V gene (reference sequence). CDR3 size: 16 residues. The rearrangement links TRBV27 to TRBJ2-7; 12 bases align to TRBD1. The receptor was isolated from an adult with an advanced solid tumor such as melanoma, head and neck, liver or kidney cancer. Material: CD4+ or CD8+ T cells sorted from blood, obtained in a trial of the OX40 agonist ivuxolimab. Written as DNA, the CDR3 is TGTGCCAGCAGAACCGGGACAGGGGGCGCGTTCGACGAGCAGTACTTC. This translates into CASRTGTGGAFDEQYF.